This TCR beta chain was retrieved from a study of blood T cell repertoires in COVID-19. Study summary: The samples span acute and convalescent COVID-19 from the United States, Italy and Spain.

Ages ranged from roughly 18 to 95 years, with residence in 20 to 30 US areas. Two negative PCRs, clearance, or symptom resolution were required of recovered Cohort 3 donors. Original analysis: Reference gene primer amplification gave nucleated cell count estimates. Method: immunoSEQ multiplex PCR; TCRdb's copy keeps in-frame clones and lacks some. The V and J calls and the clone size are those of that table, but D and trimming were determined from the DNA. Of about 250,000 clones in the sample, approximately 85% are singletons; the top ten hold around 4.5%. There are 19 residues in the CDR3. The chain carries TRBV1 and TRBJ2-7; no check of the table's D call, TRBD2, against the DNA was made. TRBV1 is labeled a pseudogene. Sequenced material: PBMCs or T cells enriched from blood (not recorded which). The sequence was obtained from a woman in her 30s who had recovered from COVID-19. For the CDR3, the DNA is TGCACCAGCAGCCAAAAAATCCCCCCTCCCAGCGGATGCTCCTACGAGCAGTACTTC. It yields the protein CTSSQKIPPPSGCSYEQYF.